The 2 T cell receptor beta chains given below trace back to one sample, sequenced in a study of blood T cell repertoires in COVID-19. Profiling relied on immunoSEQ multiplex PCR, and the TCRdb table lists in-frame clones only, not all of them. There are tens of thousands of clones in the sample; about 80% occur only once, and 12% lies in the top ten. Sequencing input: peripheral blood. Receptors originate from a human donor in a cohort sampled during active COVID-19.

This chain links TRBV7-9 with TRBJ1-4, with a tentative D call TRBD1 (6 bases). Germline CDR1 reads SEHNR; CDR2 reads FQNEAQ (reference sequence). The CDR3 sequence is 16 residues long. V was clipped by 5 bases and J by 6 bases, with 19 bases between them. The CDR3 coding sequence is TGTGCCAGCAGCCGAGCCTCCTGGGGGCCTGATGAAAAACTGTTTTTT. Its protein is CASSRASWGPDEKLFF.

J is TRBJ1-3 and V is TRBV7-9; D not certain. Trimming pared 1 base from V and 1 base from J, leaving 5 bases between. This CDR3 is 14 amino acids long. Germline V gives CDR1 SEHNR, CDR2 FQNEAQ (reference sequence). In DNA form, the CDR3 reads TGTGCCAGCAGCTTAGTGGAGTCTGGAAACACCATATATTTT. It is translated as CASSLVESGNTIYF.